This entry is about one TCR beta chain. As yet, its antigen is unknown. TCRdb re-analysed the reads in MiXCR, keeping a single row per CDR3 protein. The table has 55,000 to 70,000 distinct CDR3 sequences, about a third seen once. This entry comes from a study of T cell repertoires in cytomegalovirus infection. The J segment lost 2 bases and the V segment lost 5 bases, leaving 14 bases of the junction unmatched. Germline V gene sequence: CDR1 LNHDA, CDR2 SQIVND (reference sequence). This CDR3 has 18 amino acids. The chain links TRBV19 to TRBJ2-5; 10 positions match TRBD1. Input material: PBMCs, sequenced either directly or after in vitro stimulation (not recorded which). The receptor comes from a human donor in good health (CMV status not recorded). Some clones in this sample may be carry-over from other donors' samples. The CDR3 region is CASSFSRGGTGEQETQYF. CDR3 bases: TGTGCCAGTAGTTTTTCCCGAGGCGGGACAGGGGAGCAAGAGACCCAGTACTTC.